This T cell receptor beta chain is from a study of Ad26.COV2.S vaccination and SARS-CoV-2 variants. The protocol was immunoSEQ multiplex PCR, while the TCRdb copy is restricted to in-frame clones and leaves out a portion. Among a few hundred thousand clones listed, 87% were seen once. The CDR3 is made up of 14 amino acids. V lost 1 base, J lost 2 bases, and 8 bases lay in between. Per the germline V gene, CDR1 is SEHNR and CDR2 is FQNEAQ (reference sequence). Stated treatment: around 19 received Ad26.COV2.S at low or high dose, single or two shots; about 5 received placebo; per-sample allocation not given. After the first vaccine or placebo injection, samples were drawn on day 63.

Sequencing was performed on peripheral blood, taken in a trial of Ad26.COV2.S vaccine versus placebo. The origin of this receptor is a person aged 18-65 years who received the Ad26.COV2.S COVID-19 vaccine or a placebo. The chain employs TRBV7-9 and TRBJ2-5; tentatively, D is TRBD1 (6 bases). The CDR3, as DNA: TGTGCCAGCAGCTTAGTGGGGGCTCAAGAGACCCAGTACTTC. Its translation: CASSLVGAQETQYF.